This is a list of T cell receptor beta chains from one sample in a study of blood T cell repertoires in COVID-19. Repertoires were generated with immunoSEQ multiplex PCR, while TCRdb's copy carries only in-frame clones and drops some. The profile shows around 140,000 clones, approximately 80% of them singletons. Sequencing was done on a sample of peripheral blood. The receptors come from a man in his sixties with active or convalescent COVID-19. Both conserved end residues are part of each CDR3. D genes are given only for firm matches. Clone size is shown for a subset of rows, as once, few, many or a class of expanded clone.

d_call	v_call	clone_size	j_call	cdr3_aa	cdr3_nt
NA	TRBV27	once	TRBJ2-5	CASSLLATQETQYF	TGTGCCAGCAGTTTACTAGCGACCCAAGAGACCCAGTACTTC
TRBD2	TRBV11-2	NA	TRBJ2-5	CASSRISGRAGTQYF	TGTGCCAGCAGCCGGATTAGCGGGAGGGCGGGTACCCAGTACTTC
TRBD1	TRBV19	NA	TRBJ2-2	CASSIYMRGQGASGELFF	TGTGCCAGTAGTATATATATGAGAGGACAGGGGGCATCCGGGGAGCTGTTTTTT
TRBD2	TRBV7-8	NA	TRBJ2-1	CASSLASGRNEQFF	TGTGCCAGCAGCTTAGCTAGCGGGAGGAATGAGCAGTTCTTC
NA	TRBV2	few	TRBJ1-2	CASSESGYGYTF	TGTGCCAGCAGTGAATCCGGCTATGGCTACACCTTC
TRBD1	TRBV27	NA	TRBJ2-1	CASSNRQGGYNEQFF	TGTGCCAGCAGTAATCGACAGGGGGGATACAATGAGCAGTTCTTC
NA	TRBV18	NA	TRBJ1-5	CASSPGRSNQPQHF	TGTGCCAGCTCACCGGGCCGGAGCAATCAGCCCCAGCATTTT
TRBD2	TRBV13	NA	TRBJ2-2	CASSLGRGEHGGELFF	TGTGCCAGCAGCTTAGGCCGGGGGGAGCATGGCGGGGAGCTGTTTTTT
TRBD2	TRBV6-2/TRBV6-3	few	TRBJ2-1	CASSRRLAGVSYNEQFF	TGTGCCAGCAGTCGGCGACTAGCGGGAGTATCCTACAATGAGCAGTTCTTC
TRBD1	TRBV13	NA	TRBJ1-4	CASSRDRVNEKLFF	TGTGCCAGCAGCCGGGACAGGGTGAATGAAAAACTGTTTTTT
NA	TRBV5-1	NA	TRBJ2-5	CASSPGQPQETQYF	TGCGCCAGCAGCCCCGGACAGCCCCAAGAGACCCAGTACTTC
NA	TRBV11-2	NA	TRBJ1-2	CASSLGASKFYGYTF	TGTGCCAGCAGCTTAGGGGCCAGCAAGTTCTATGGCTACACCTTC
TRBD1	TRBV5-1	NA	TRBJ1-4	CASSLGGTGLELFF	TGCGCCAGCAGCTTGGGCGGGACAGGCCTAGAACTGTTTTTT
TRBD2	TRBV24-1	NA	TRBJ2-2	CATSDSGTMNTGELFF	TGTGCCACCAGTGATTCCGGGACTATGAACACCGGGGAGCTGTTTTTT
TRBD2	TRBV27	NA	TRBJ2-3	CASSLRLAGVSTDTQYF	TGTGCCAGCAGTTTAAGACTAGCGGGAGTTTCCACAGATACGCAGTATTTT
TRBD1	TRBV6-6	NA	TRBJ1-1	CASTRGQGWDTEAFF	TGTGCCAGCACGAGAGGACAGGGTTGGGACACTGAAGCTTTCTTT
NA	TRBV10-3	NA	TRBJ2-1	CAISLENEQFF	TGTGCCATCAGCCTAGAGAATGAGCAGTTCTTC
TRBD1	TRBV20-1	NA	TRBJ1-3	CSASSGGGPGNTIYF	TGCAGTGCTAGTTCAGGGGGAGGACCTGGAAACACCATATATTTT
TRBD2	TRBV20-1	NA	TRBJ2-7	CSASQTSGGAYEQYF	TGCAGTGCTAGTCAAACTAGCGGGGGGGCCTACGAGCAGTACTTC
TRBD1	TRBV6-5	NA	TRBJ2-1	CASSRQGEGQSEQFF	TGTGCCAGCAGCCGACAGGGTGAGGGCCAGTCGGAGCAGTTCTTC
TRBD1	TRBV7-2	once	TRBJ1-4	CASSPDRAGEKLFF	TGTGCCAGCAGCCCGGACAGGGCGGGTGAAAAACTGTTTTTT
NA	TRBV11-3	NA	TRBJ1-1	CASSLERRAEAFF	TGTGCCAGCAGCTTAGAGAGGCGCGCTGAAGCTTTCTTT
NA	TRBV6-2/TRBV6-3	NA	TRBJ2-1	CASSYRGAQEQFF	TGTGCCAGCAGTTATCGAGGAGCCCAGGAGCAGTTCTTC
NA	TRBV19	NA	TRBJ2-4	CASSVGLTPSGNIQYF	TGTGCCAGTAGTGTGGGACTTACGCCATCTGGGAACATTCAGTACTTC
NA	TRBV5-4	NA	TRBJ1-1	CASSRDQWTEAFF	TGTGCCAGCAGCCGAGATCAATGGACTGAAGCTTTCTTT
NA	TRBV6-2/TRBV6-3	NA	TRBJ2-5	CASSYGSFQETQYF	TGTGCCAGCAGTTACGGTAGTTTTCAAGAGACCCAGTACTTC
TRBD2	TRBV24-1	NA	TRBJ2-3	CATSDSPGLAGVNTQYF	TGTGCCACCAGTGATTCGCCTGGACTAGCGGGAGTTAATACGCAGTATTTT
TRBD2	TRBV24-1	NA	TRBJ2-1	CATSDGSGRARNEQFF	TGTGCCACCAGTGATGGCAGCGGGAGGGCCCGGAATGAGCAGTTCTTC
NA	TRBV7-9	NA	TRBJ2-3	CASSPRDTTDTQYF	TGTGCCAGCAGCCCCCGGGACACCACAGATACGCAGTATTTT